In this sample, the clone carrying this T cell receptor beta chain turned up a few times. Its antigen is as yet unknown. The record originates from a study of human T cells and chemical hapten exposure. Study-wide background: Per-sample TCR yield variability stemmed mainly from small pooled library volume differences.

General study points: No change in TCRs above 1 in 1000 frequency was produced by DPC sensitization.

With V trimmed by 1 base and J by 2 bases, 6 bases remained unmatched. The CDR3 extends over 16 amino acids. Germline lookup yields CDR1 LNHNV and CDR2 YYDKDF (reference sequence). The library tagged each cDNA molecule with unique molecular identifiers. Per the authors' pipeline: Some 100,000 TCRs per sample was the median, with a range of about 20,000 to 690,600. From the RACE reads, TCRdb called clonotypes with MiXCR, one entry per CDR3 protein. Here the V and J calls rest on TCRdb's processing, not on the authors' analysis. The repertoire holds 44,000 or so distinct CDR3 sequences, around 3.6% seen once, with around 6% in the top ten. Regarding time point: healthy volunteer bleed at 6 weeks. Total RNA came from unfractionated whole blood.

Sequenced material: whole blood. The chain uses TRBV15 and TRBJ2-7; 9 bases are a match to TRBD1. This clonotype originated in a human donor in good health. Some clones in this sample may be carry-over from other donors' samples. CDR3 residues: CATSRGSGTGTYEQYF. The CDR3 DNA reads TGTGCCACCAGCAGAGGTTCCGGGACAGGGACCTACGAGCAGTACTTC.